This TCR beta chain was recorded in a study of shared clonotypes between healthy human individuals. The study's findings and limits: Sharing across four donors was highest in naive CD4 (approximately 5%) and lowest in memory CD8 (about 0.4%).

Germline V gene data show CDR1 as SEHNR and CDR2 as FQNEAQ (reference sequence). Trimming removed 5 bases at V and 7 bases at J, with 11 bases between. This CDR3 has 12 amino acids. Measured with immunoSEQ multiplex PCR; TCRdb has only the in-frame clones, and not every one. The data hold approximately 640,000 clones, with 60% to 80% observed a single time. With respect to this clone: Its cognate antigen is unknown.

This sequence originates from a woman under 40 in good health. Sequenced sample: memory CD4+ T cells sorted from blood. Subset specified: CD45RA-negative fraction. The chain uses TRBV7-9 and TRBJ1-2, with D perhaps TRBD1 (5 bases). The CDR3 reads CASSPGGRGYTF. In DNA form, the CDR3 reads TGTGCCAGCAGCCCCGGGGGTCGTGGCTACACCTTC. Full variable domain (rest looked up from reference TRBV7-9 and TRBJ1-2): DTGVSQNPRHKITKRGQNVTFRCDPISEHNRLYWYRQTLGQGPEFLTYFQNEAQLEKSRLLSDRFSAERPKGSFSTLEIQRTEQGDSAMYLCASSPGGRGYTFGSGTRLTVV.